The entry that follows covers one T cell receptor (beta chain) sequence. The antigen remains undetermined. The donors were healthy bone marrow donors. The PCR employed 60 Vbeta primers together with 13 Jbeta primers. How the authors handled the data: Later, 80 million or so unique TCR beta chains were counted in an analysis, and around 11 million of them were shared. The protocol was immunoSEQ multiplex PCR, while the TCRdb copy is restricted to in-frame clones and leaves out a portion. V, J and clone size were drawn from that table, and D and trimming were deduced from the DNA. This table holds more than 45,000 clones, approximately 84% found once. The data originate from a study of cytomegalovirus exposure and HLA in healthy donors. CDR3 length equals 17 residues. The trim removed 4 bases at V and 2 bases at J, leaving 12 bases unmatched. Looked up from germline, CDR1 is SGHRS and CDR2 is YFSETQ. Study outcomes and limitations: TCR beta V- and J-gene trimming, according to a later analysis, was linked to a missense DCLRE1C variant. Researchers left out some V segments, among them TRBV6-2 and TRBV6-3, as indistinguishable.

Sequencing was carried out using PBMCs. This rearrangement joins TRBV5-1 to TRBJ2-5; 9 nucleotides match TRBD2. This receptor was taken from a middle-aged man in good health and CMV-seronegative. The CDR3, as DNA: TGCGCCAGCAGCCGGAGGGCTGGCGGGGGGGTACAAGAGACCCAGTACTTC. It specifies CASSRRAGGGVQETQYF.